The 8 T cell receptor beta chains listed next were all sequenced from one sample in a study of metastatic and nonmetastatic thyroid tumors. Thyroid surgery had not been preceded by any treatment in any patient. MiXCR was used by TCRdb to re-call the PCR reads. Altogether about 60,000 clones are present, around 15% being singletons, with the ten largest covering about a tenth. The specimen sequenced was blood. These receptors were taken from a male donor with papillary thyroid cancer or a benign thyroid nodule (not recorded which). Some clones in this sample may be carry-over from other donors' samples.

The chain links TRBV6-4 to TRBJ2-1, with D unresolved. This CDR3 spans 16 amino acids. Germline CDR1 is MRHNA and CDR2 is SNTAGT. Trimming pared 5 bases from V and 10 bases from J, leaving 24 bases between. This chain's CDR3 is CASSLLEAIGVREQFF. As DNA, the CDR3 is TGTGCCAGCAGTCTGCTTGAGGCTATCGGAGTCCGGGAGCAGTTCTTC.

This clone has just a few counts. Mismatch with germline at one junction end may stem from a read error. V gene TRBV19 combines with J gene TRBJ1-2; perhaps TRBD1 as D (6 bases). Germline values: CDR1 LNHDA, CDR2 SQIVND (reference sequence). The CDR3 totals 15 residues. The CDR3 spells CASSPTWTANYGYTF. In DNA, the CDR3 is TGTGCCAGTAGTCCAACCTGGACAGCTAACTATGGCTACACCTTT.

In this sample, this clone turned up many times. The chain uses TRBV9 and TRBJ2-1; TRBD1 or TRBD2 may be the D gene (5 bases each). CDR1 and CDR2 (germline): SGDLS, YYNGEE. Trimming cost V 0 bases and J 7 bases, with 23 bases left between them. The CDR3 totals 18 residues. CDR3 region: CASSVVTSGPQGQNEQFF. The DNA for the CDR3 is TGTGCCAGCAGCGTAGTAACTTCGGGACCACAAGGACAAAATGAGCAGTTCTTC.

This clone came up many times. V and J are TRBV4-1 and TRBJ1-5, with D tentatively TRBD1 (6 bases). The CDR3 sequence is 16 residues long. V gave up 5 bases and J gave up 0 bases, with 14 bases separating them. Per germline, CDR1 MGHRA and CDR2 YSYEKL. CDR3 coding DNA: TGCGCCAGCAGCGCCGGGGGGGGCACTAGCAATCAGCCCCAGCATTTT. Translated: CASSAGGGTSNQPQHF.

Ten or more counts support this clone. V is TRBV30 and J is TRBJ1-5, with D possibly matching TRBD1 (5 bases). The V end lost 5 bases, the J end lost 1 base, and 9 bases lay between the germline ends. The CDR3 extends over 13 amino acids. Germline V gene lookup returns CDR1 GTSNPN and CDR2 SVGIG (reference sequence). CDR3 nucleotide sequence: TGTGCCTGGGGGGACGAGAGCAATCAGCCCCAGCATTTT. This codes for CAWGDESNQPQHF.

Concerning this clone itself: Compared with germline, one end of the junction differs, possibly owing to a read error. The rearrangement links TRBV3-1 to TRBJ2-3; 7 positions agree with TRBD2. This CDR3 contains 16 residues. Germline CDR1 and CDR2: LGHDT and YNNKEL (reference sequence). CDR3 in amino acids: CASSTRLAGGTDTHYF. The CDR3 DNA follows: TGTGCCAGCAGCACGCGACTAGCCGGGGGGACCGATACGCATTATTTT.

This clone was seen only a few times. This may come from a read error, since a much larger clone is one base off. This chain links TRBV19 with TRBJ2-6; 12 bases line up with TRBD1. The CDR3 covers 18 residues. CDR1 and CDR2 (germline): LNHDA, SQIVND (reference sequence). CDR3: CASSITGTGGSWANVLTF. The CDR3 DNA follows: TGTGCCAGTAGTATAACTGGGACAGGGGGCTCTTGGGCCAACGTCCTGACTTTC.

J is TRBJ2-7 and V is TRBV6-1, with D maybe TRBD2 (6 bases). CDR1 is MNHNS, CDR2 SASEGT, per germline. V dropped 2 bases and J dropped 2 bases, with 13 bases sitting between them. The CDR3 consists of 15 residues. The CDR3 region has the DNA TGTGCCAGCAGTGAATGCTCGGGAGTGCCCTACGAGCAGTACGTC. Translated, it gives CASSECSGVPYEQYV.